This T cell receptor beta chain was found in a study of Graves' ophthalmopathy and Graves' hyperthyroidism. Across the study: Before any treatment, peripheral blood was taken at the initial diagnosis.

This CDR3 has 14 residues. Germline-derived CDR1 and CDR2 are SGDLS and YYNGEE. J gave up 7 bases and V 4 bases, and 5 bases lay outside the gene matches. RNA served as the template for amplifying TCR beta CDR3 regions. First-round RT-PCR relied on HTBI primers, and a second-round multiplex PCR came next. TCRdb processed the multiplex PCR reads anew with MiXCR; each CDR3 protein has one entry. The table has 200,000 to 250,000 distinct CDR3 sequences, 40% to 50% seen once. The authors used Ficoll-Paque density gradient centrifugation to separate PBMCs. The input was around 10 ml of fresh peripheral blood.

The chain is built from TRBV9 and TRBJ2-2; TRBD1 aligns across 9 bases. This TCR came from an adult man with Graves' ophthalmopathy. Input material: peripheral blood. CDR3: CASSTRTGVGELFF. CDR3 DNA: TGTGCCAGCAGCACCCGGACAGGGGTCGGGGAGCTGTTTTTT.